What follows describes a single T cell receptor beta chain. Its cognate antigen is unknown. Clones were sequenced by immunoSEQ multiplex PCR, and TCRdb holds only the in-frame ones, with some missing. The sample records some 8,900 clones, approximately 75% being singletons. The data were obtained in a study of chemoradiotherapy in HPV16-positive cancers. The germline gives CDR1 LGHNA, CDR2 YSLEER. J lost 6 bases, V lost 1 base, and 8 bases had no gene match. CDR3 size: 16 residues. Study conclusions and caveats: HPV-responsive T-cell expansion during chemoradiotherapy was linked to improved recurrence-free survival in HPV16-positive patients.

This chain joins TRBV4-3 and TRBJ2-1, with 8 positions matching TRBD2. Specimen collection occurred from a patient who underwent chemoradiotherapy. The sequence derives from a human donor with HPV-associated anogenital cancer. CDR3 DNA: TGCGCCAGCAGCCAAGGCGGGAAGCGGGAGAGCAATGAGCAGTTCTTC. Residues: CASSQGGKRESNEQFF.